These 19 T cell receptor beta chains originate from one sample sequenced in a study of T cell repertoires in cytomegalovirus infection. Antigen specificity for these receptors is unknown. TCRdb analysed the reads with MiXCR anew, one entry per CDR3 protein. Of approximately 910,000 distinct CDR3 sequences listed, roughly 30% are singletons. Sequenced material: cultured CD8+ T cells from PBMCs, taken from culture after CMV antigen stimulation. These receptors came from a human donor in good health (CMV status not recorded). Some clones in this sample may be carry-over from other donors' samples.

In its sample, this clonotype was seen a few times. V and J are TRBV20-1 and TRBJ1-2; 9 bases agree with TRBD1. V gave up 1 base and J gave up 4 bases; unmatched junction bases: 10. Per germline, CDR1 DFQATT and CDR2 SNEGSKA (reference sequence). This CDR3 comprises 16 residues. CDR3 protein: CSARGDRASSTYGYTF. CDR3 in DNA: TGCAGTGCTAGAGGGGACAGGGCCTCAAGCACCTATGGCTACACCTTC.

This clonotype has just a few counts. The chain is built from TRBV19 and TRBJ1-6; the match to TRBD1 covers 8 bases. J was trimmed by 3 bases and V by 4 bases; bases with no gene match: 8. The germline gives CDR1 LNHDA, CDR2 SQIVND (reference sequence). The length of the CDR3 is 17 residues. The CDR3 DNA is TGTGCCAGTAGTACATCCTGGACAGGGAGCTATAATTCACCCCTCCACTTT. Its translation is CASSTSWTGSYNSPLHF.

This clonotype was seen a few times. The chain has TRBV12-3 or TRBV12-4 and TRBJ2-1, with 8 bases lining up with TRBD1. This CDR3 comprises 11 residues. V gave up 5 bases and J gave up 9 bases; unmatched junction bases: 0. The CDR3 region is CASSTGGEQFF. The CDR3 DNA sequence: TGTGCCAGCAGTACAGGGGGTGAGCAGTTCTTC.

The J gene is TRBJ2-2, the V gene TRBV20-1, with D perhaps TRBD2 (6 bases). CDR1 and CDR2 from the germline V gene are DFQATT and SNEGSKA (reference sequence). The CDR3 contains 15 residues. Deletions cut 3 bases from V and 2 bases from J, with 13 bases between. The CDR3, as DNA: TGCAGTGCTAGGGGGGACTTTTTAAACACCGGGGAGCTGTTTTTT. Its translation: CSARGDFLNTGELFF.

V and J are TRBV27 and TRBJ1-2, with 7 bases matching TRBD1. The germline V gene has CDR1 MNHEY and CDR2 SMNVEV (reference sequence). J gave up 5 bases and V 4 bases, and 7 bases lay outside the gene matches. The CDR3 covers 14 residues. CDR3 amino acids: CASSSTGERYGYTF. As DNA, the CDR3 is TGTGCCAGCAGTTCAACAGGGGAACGGTATGGCTACACCTTC.

Comment on this clonotype: The junction departs from germline at one end; a sequencing error may be responsible. CDR3 bases: TGTGTCAGCACCAGTAGACAGACTAACACAGATACGCAGTATTTT. This sequence encodes CVSTSRQTNTDTQYF. The genes are TRBV5-6 and TRBJ2-3; the D gene could be TRBD1 or TRBD2 (5 bases each). This CDR3 has 15 residues. CDR1 and CDR2 from the germline V gene are SGHDT and YYEEEE.

This chain uses TRBV7-9 with TRBJ1-2; 7 bases are a match to TRBD1. CDR3 length equals 13 residues. The V segment lost 5 bases and the J segment 8 bases; nucleotides outside the gene matches: 8. The germline CDR1 and CDR2 sequences are SEHNR and FQNEAQ (reference sequence). The CDR3 protein is CASSPGQPTGYTF. The CDR3 coding sequence is TGTGCCAGCAGCCCGGGACAGCCCACCGGCTACACCTTC.

This rearrangement joins TRBV19 to TRBJ2-7; 11 bases line up with TRBD1. V lost 5 bases, J lost 6 bases, and 6 bases stayed unmatched. CDR1 is LNHDA and CDR2 is SQIVND in the germline V gene (reference sequence). CDR3 size: 14 residues. The CDR3 sequence is CASSASGTGGEQYF. The CDR3 DNA follows: TGTGCCAGTAGTGCCAGCGGGACAGGGGGCGAGCAGTACTTC.

The chain employs TRBV9 and TRBJ2-1; D call uncertain. The V end lost 2 bases, the J end lost 0 bases, and 15 bases lay between the germline ends. The germline gives CDR1 SGDLS, CDR2 YYNGEE. The CDR3 spans 17 residues. CDR3 protein: CASSVRRVLSSYNEQFF. The CDR3 DNA sequence: TGTGCCAGCAGCGTTCGTCGAGTCCTTAGCTCCTACAATGAGCAGTTCTTC.

This clonotype was picked up many times. V is TRBV5-6 and J is TRBJ2-5; possible D gene TRBD2, 6 bases. The V gene's germline CDR1 is SGHDT and CDR2 YYEEEE. The CDR3 totals 15 residues. V was trimmed by 0 bases and J by 1 base, leaving 10 bases between them. The CDR3: CASSLAGGLQETQYF. As DNA, the CDR3 is TGTGCCAGCAGCTTGGCCGGGGGACTCCAAGAGACCCAGTACTTC.

This clonotype has just a few counts. The rearrangement uses TRBV7-3 and TRBJ1-1, with D unclear. The V gene lost 4 bases and the J gene lost 0 bases, with 9 bases spanning the gap. Germline CDR1 reads SGHTA; CDR2 reads FQGTGA. The CDR3 is 14 amino acids. The CDR3 protein is CASSSGPLNTEAFF. The CDR3 coding sequence is TGTGCCAGCAGCTCTGGGCCTTTGAACACTGAAGCTTTCTTT.

This clonotype was observed a handful of times. This chain connects TRBV16 to TRBJ2-3; D is possibly TRBD2 (5 bases). CDR1 KGHSY and CDR2 FQNENV come from the germline V gene. The V and J ends lost 3 bases and 4 bases respectively, with 8 bases between them. The CDR3 totals 13 residues. In nucleotides, the CDR3 is TGTGCCAGCAGCCACGGAGGCGCAGATACGCAGTATTTT. Translated: CASSHGGADTQYF.

The V call is TRBV7-6, the J call TRBJ1-2; D ambiguous. Germline CDR1 reads SGHVS; CDR2 reads FNYEAQ. CDR3 length: 14 amino acids. Trimming left V 5 bases short and J 0 bases short, with 10 bases between. This CDR3 reads CASSPPTANYGYTF. The CDR3 bases are TGTGCCAGCAGCCCCCCGACGGCTAACTATGGCTACACCTTC.

This clonotype was recorded many times. The chain employs TRBV7-8 and TRBJ2-5, with D perhaps given as TRBD1 or TRBD2 (5 bases each). Per the germline V gene, CDR1 is SGHVS and CDR2 is FQNEAQ. The CDR3 loop spans 15 amino acids. V dropped 5 bases and J dropped 1 base, with 14 bases sitting between them. The CDR3 loop is CASSLWDGPQETQYF. The CDR3 DNA reads TGTGCCAGCAGCCTCTGGGACGGCCCCCAAGAGACCCAGTACTTC.

CDR3 amino acids: CSARVGLANPDTQYF. The CDR3 bases are TGCAGTGCTAGAGTAGGGCTAGCAAACCCAGATACGCAGTATTTT. The chain employs TRBV20-1 and TRBJ2-3, with D maybe TRBD2 (5 bases). CDR3 length equals 15 residues. Trimming shortened V by 1 base and J by 4 bases, and 15 bases separated the two germline ends. Germline CDR1 and CDR2: DFQATT and SNEGSKA (reference sequence).

The chain recombines TRBV2 with TRBJ2-7; the D call may be TRBD1 or TRBD2 (6 bases each). The V end lost 10 bases, the J end lost 6 bases, and 16 bases lay between the germline ends. The length of the CDR3 is 12 residues. Germline V CDR1 and CDR2: SNHLY, FYNNEI. CDR3 loop: CATQRGVAEQYV. CDR3 DNA sequence: TGTGCCACCCAAAGGGGGGTTGCCGAGCAGTACGTC.

This clonotype was detected only once. The chain is built from TRBV2 and TRBJ2-7; perhaps TRBD2 as D (5 bases). V was pared by 5 bases and J by 8 bases, with 25 bases between. This CDR3 comprises 16 residues. Germline values: CDR1 SNHLY, CDR2 FYNNEI. CDR3 region: CASSPHSEETPLQQYV. The CDR3, as DNA: TGTGCCAGCAGTCCCCATAGCGAGGAGACCCCCTTGCAGCAGTACGTC.

This chain joins TRBV19 and TRBJ2-2; D remains ambiguous. This CDR3 is 14 amino acids long. Trimming shortened V by 6 bases and J by 7 bases, and 15 bases separated the two germline ends. Germline CDR1 and CDR2: LNHDA and SQIVND (reference sequence). CDR3 sequence: CASSRSEEDGELFF. The CDR3 DNA reads as TGTGCCAGTAGCAGAAGCGAGGAAGACGGGGAGCTGTTTTTT.

This chain links TRBV6-5 with TRBJ2-1; D remains unclear. The CDR3 runs 13 residues. Trimming took 2 bases from V and 8 from J, leaving 10 bases between them. Germline V CDR1 and CDR2: MNHEY, SVGAGI. Here the CDR3 reads CASSYPMGDEQFF. DNA for the CDR3: TGTGCCAGCAGTTACCCCATGGGCGATGAGCAGTTCTTC.